This record covers a single T cell receptor beta chain. The antigen is unknown. The data originate from a study of cytomegalovirus exposure and HLA in healthy donors. Study conclusions and caveats: The authors later found HLA-associated TCR beta chains more clonally expanded than equally common others. Cytomegalovirus status was reportedly diagnosed by the classifier with high sensitivity and specificity. In a later analysis, most CMV-associated TCR beta chains appeared HLA-restricted.

13 Jbeta primers and 60 Vbeta primers were used for the PCR. Original data processing: Roughly 11 million of the about 80 million unique TCR beta chains counted in a later analysis were shared. The repertoire was sequenced with immunoSEQ multiplex PCR; TCRdb's copy has only in-frame clones and lacks some. The DNA was the basis for D and trimming; V, J and clone size are from that table. The sample lists some 140,000 clones, roughly 70% occurring once. Germline assignment: CDR1 LNHDA and CDR2 SQIVND (reference sequence). The CDR3 extends over 16 amino acids. V lost 4 bases and J lost 3; bases outside the gene matches: 6.

The TCR comes from a man aged 18 to 29 in good health and CMV-seropositive. This sequence joins TRBV19 and TRBJ2-3, with 11 positions matching TRBD1. Sequencing was done on a sample of PBMCs. The CDR3 DNA follows: TGTGCCAGTAGTACCTGGGACAGGGGGAAGACAGATACGCAGTATTTT. Translated: CASSTWDRGKTDTQYF.